The 16 T cell receptor beta chains listed next were all sequenced from one sample in a study of human T cells and chemical hapten exposure. TCRdb fed the RACE reads into MiXCR, producing one record per CDR3 protein. The sample includes tens of thousands of distinct CDR3 sequences, around a tenth of them seen just once. Time point noted: patch test 2, 6 weeks after DPC sensitization. Indicated treatment: therapeutic diphenylcyclopropenone sensitization with weekly scalp DPC. Material: whole blood, obtained in connection with sensitization to the hapten diphenylcyclopropenone (DPC). The receptors shown here come from a man aged 18 to 30 with alopecia areata. Some clones in this sample may be carry-over from other donors' samples.

In this sample, this clonotype turned up once. The CDR3 reads CASSVVGGAGTEAFF. CDR3 bases: TGTGCCAGCAGCGTAGTCGGGGGCGCAGGCACTGAAGCTTTCTTT. V and J are TRBV9 and TRBJ1-1, with D maybe TRBD1 (6 bases). Germline V gives CDR1 SGDLS, CDR2 YYNGEE. The CDR3 runs to 15 residues. Trimming removed 0 bases from V and 4 bases from J, with 13 bases in between. The entire variable domain, with the rest obtained from reference TRBV9 and TRBJ1-1, is as follows: DSGVTQTPKHLITATGQRVTLRCSPRSGDLSVYWYQQSLDQGLQFLIQYYNGEERAKGNILERFSAQQFPDLHSELNLSSLELGDSALYFCASSVVGGAGTEAFFGQGTRLTVV.

Many counts were recorded for this clonotype. This rearrangement joins TRBV7-9 to TRBJ2-3; D is uncertain. The CDR3 consists of 15 residues. Germline assignment: CDR1 SEHNR and CDR2 FQNEAQ (reference sequence). V gave up 1 base and J gave up 0 bases, with 8 bases separating them. This CDR3 is CASSLDRHSTDTQYF. CDR3 sequence (DNA): TGTGCCAGCAGCTTAGATCGTCACAGCACAGATACGCAGTATTTT. The full variable domain, in which reference TRBV7-9 and TRBJ2-3 provide the parts outside the CDR3, is DTGVSQNPRHKITKRGQNVTFRCDPISEHNRLYWYRQTLGQGPEFLTYFQNEAQLEKSRLLSDRFSAERPKGSFSTLEIQRTEQGDSAMYLCASSLDRHSTDTQYFGPGTRLTVL.

In its sample, this clonotype was seen a few times. The chain employs TRBV11-3 and TRBJ1-5, with 12 bases matching TRBD1. After removal of 5 bases from V and 0 bases from J, the junction contained 20 bases not matched to a gene. CDR1 and CDR2 from the germline V gene are SGHNT and YENEEA. CDR3 length equals 22 residues. In DNA, the CDR3 is TGTGCCAGCAGCAACCGGGACAGGGGGCTGATGGGGGGACGGAATAGCAATCAGCCCCAGCATTTT. It encodes CASSNRDRGLMGGRNSNQPQHF.

This clonotype was recorded many times. This chain uses TRBV21-1 with TRBJ2-1; TRBD1, as called in the table, went unchecked against the DNA. TRBV21-1 is described as a pseudogene. The CDR3 has 17 amino acids. This CDR3 reads CASSKGRGQGACNEQFF. CDR3 nucleotides: TGTGCCAGCAGCAAAGGAAGAGGACAGGGGGCCTGCAATGAGCAGTTCTTC.

The chain has TRBV12-3 or TRBV12-4 and TRBJ2-1; D ambiguous. V lost 0 bases and J 6 bases, leaving 6 bases between the germline ends. This CDR3 has 13 amino acids. Here the CDR3 reads CASSLAGPNEQFF. CDR3 coding DNA: TGTGCCAGCAGTTTAGCGGGCCCCAATGAGCAGTTCTTC.

This chain uses TRBV4-2 with TRBJ1-1; D is possibly TRBD1 (5 bases). The CDR3 length is 15 residues. Between the trimmed V and J ends, which lost 3 bases and 3 bases, there was a span of 14 bases. Germline-derived CDR1 and CDR2 are LGHNA and YNFKEQ. The CDR3 loop reads CASSQDRDRYTEAFF. CDR3 DNA: TGTGCCAGCAGCCAGGATCGAGACAGATACACTGAAGCTTTCTTT.

This clonotype turned up a few times. The chain couples TRBV4-3 to TRBJ2-5, with TRBD2 identical over 9 bases. The CDR3 sequence is 15 residues long. V was clipped by 3 bases and J by 5 bases; unmatched bases: 7. Germline V gives CDR1 LGHNA, CDR2 YSLEER. For the CDR3, the DNA is TGCGCCAGCAGCCAGGAGGGACTAGCATCCGAGACCCAGTACTTC. It specifies CASSQEGLASETQYF.

This clonotype appeared a few times. The J gene is TRBJ2-7, the V gene TRBV15; weak D call: TRBD1 (6 bases). V was pared by 0 bases and J by 9 bases, with 18 bases between. Germline-derived CDR1 and CDR2 are LNHNV and YYDKDF (reference sequence). The CDR3 contains 15 residues. The CDR3 is CATSRDLQGGEGQYV. The CDR3 DNA reads TGTGCCACCAGCAGAGATCTACAGGGTGGAGAAGGGCAGTACGTC.

The sample holds many counts of this clonotype. V is TRBV4-1 and J is TRBJ1-5, with 8 bases that match TRBD1. The CDR3 consists of 16 residues. Germline V gene data show CDR1 as MGHRA and CDR2 as YSYEKL. J gave up 4 bases and V 6 bases, and 11 bases lay outside the gene matches. Written as DNA, the CDR3 is TGCGCCAGCAGTCCTGAGCAGGGACAGGTGAATCAGCCCCAGCATTTT. Translation gives CASSPEQGQVNQPQHF.

This clonotype showed up just a few times. The chain couples TRBV2 to TRBJ2-3; 8 positions agree with TRBD2. Germline V gene sequence: CDR1 SNHLY, CDR2 FYNNEI. The CDR3 contains 12 residues. V lost 5 bases and J lost 12; bases outside the gene matches: 7. CDR3 amino acids: CASSQTSGLQYF. Here the CDR3 DNA reads TGTGCCAGCAGTCAAACTAGCGGTCTTCAGTATTTT. Complete variable domain (other parts from reference TRBV2 and TRBJ2-3): EPEVTQTPSHQVTQMGQEVILRCVPISNHLYFYWYRQILGQKVEFLVSFYNNEISEKSEIFDDQFSVERPDGSNFTLKIRSTKLEDSAMYFCASSQTSGLQYFGPGTRLTVL.

This clonotype has a handful of counts. The chain combines TRBV29-1 with TRBJ2-5; D may be TRBD1 (5 bases). The germline CDR1 and CDR2 sequences are SQVTM and ANQGSEA. This CDR3 has 14 amino acids. With 1 base removed from V and 2 bases from J, the gap between germline ends came to 11 bases. CDR3 in amino acids: CSVEGRGLQETQYF. CDR3 in DNA: TGCAGCGTTGAAGGAAGGGGCTTACAAGAGACCCAGTACTTC.

This clonotype occurred a few times. The chain carries TRBV29-1 and TRBJ2-7; the D is unclear. The CDR3 consists of 11 residues. V lost 4 bases and J 2 bases, leaving 6 bases between the germline ends. Germline V CDR1 and CDR2: SQVTM, ANQGSEA. CDR3: CSVVSAYEQYF. The DNA of the CDR3 is TGCAGCGTTGTATCGGCCTACGAGCAGTACTTC.

This clonotype was seen only a few times. This sequence joins TRBV7-3 and TRBJ2-1; 10 positions match TRBD2. Germline V CDR1 and CDR2: SGHTA, FQGTGA. The CDR3 runs 16 residues. V lost 3 bases, J lost 6 bases, and 8 bases stayed unmatched. The CDR3 DNA follows: TGTGCCAGCAGCTTTTCCTTAGCGGGGGGATTCAATGAGCAGTTCTTC. Translating it yields CASSFSLAGGFNEQFF.

This clonotype was found a few times. The V call is TRBV7-6, the J call TRBJ2-5, with 13 bases matching TRBD2. J was trimmed by 5 bases and V by 6 bases; bases with no gene match: 9. There are 16 residues in the CDR3. Germline V gene lookup returns CDR1 SGHVS and CDR2 FNYEAQ. The CDR3 DNA reads as TGTGCCAGCAGACCAACACTAGCGGGGGGGCGGGAGACCCAGTACTTC. It is translated as CASRPTLAGGRETQYF. The full variable domain, completed using reference TRBV7-6 and TRBJ2-5, is GAGVSQSPRYKVTKRGQDVALRCDPISGHVSLYWYRQALGQGPEFLTYFNYEAQQDKSGLPNDRFSAERPEGSISTLTIQRTEQRDSAMYRCASRPTLAGGRETQYFGPGTRLLVL.

This chain connects TRBV28 to TRBJ2-7; TRBD1 might be the D (6 bases). V lost 3 bases and J 5 bases, leaving 14 bases between the germline ends. Germline loops: CDR1 MDHEN, CDR2 SYDVKM. CDR3 length: 14 amino acids. The CDR3 sequence is CASSFDGRGDEQYF. The CDR3 coding sequence is TGTGCCAGCAGTTTTGACGGCAGGGGCGACGAGCAGTACTTC.

This clonotype occurred a few times. The V call is TRBV6-1, the J call TRBJ1-2, with D possibly TRBD1 on 5 matching bases. Looked up from germline, CDR1 is MNHNS and CDR2 is SASEGT. This CDR3 has 15 amino acids. Trimming left V 4 bases short and J 5 bases short, with 17 bases between. CDR3 residues: CASSVGTGNYYGYTF. The CDR3 region has the DNA TGTGCCAGCAGTGTTGGGACCGGTAACTATTATGGCTACACCTTC.